The TCR beta chain described here comes from a study of cytomegalovirus exposure and HLA in healthy donors. Germline CDR1 reads MDHEN; CDR2 reads SYDVKM. V trimming: 5 bases; J trimming: 2 bases; junction bases outside the gene matches: 12. This CDR3 comprises 16 residues. Worth noting for this clone: Its antigen is not identified.

General study results and limits: Among immune exposure information, only CMV serostatus was available. Among TCR beta chains, those listed as cytomegalovirus-associated numbered about 160.

This PCR relied on a set of 60 Vbeta primers and 13 Jbeta primers. In the original analysis: The count from a later analysis was tens of millions of unique TCR beta chains, around 10 million of them shared. Some clones are missing from TCRdb's copy, which holds only in-frame ones; the method was immunoSEQ multiplex PCR. The V and J calls and the clone size are those of that table, but D and trimming were determined from the DNA. The repertoire includes approximately 89,000 clones, around 84% of them detected once, and 7.4% sits in the top ten. The sequence derives from a man aged 40-50 years in good health and CMV-seropositive. Sequenced sample: PBMCs. V usage is TRBV28 and J usage is TRBJ2-7, with 7 bases fitting TRBD1. Written as DNA, the CDR3 is TGTGCCAGCAGTATACCACAGGGGATACTCCCCTACGAGCAGTACTTC. Its protein product is CASSIPQGILPYEQYF.